These 22 T cell receptor beta chains share one sample of origin, sequenced in a study of blood T cell repertoires in COVID-19. Produced via immunoSEQ multiplex PCR; TCRdb's table is partial and in-frame only. This sample has 60,000 or so clones, with approximately 84% found just once. Sequencing used peripheral blood. The receptor set was obtained from a man in his sixties with acute or convalescent COVID-19.

The chain carries TRBV28 and TRBJ1-2; TRBD1 matches at 8 bases. J was trimmed by 8 bases and V by 3 bases; bases with no gene match: 11. This CDR3 is built from 15 residues. Germline V lookup: CDR1 MDHEN, CDR2 SYDVKM. DNA of the CDR3: TGTGCCAGCAGTTTGCCATACGGACAGGGAGGGGGCTACACCTTC. Amino acid sequence: CASSLPYGQGGGYTF.

This clone was observed once. V is TRBV18 and J is TRBJ2-7; 7 bases match TRBD1. Germline-derived CDR1 and CDR2 are KGHSH and LQKENI. The CDR3 loop spans 15 amino acids. The junction had 13 bases not matched to a gene; V was cut back by 6 bases and J by 5 bases. The chain's CDR3 is CASSRTTGFQDEQYF. CDR3 bases: TGTGCCAGCTCGCGAACGACAGGGTTTCAGGACGAGCAGTACTTC. Using reference TRBV18 and TRBJ2-7 for the parts outside the CDR3, the full variable domain is NAGVMQNPRHLVRRRGQEARLRCSPMKGHSHVYWYRQLPEEGLKFMVYLQKENIIDESGMPKERFSAEFPKEGPSILRIQQVVRGDSAAYFCASSRTTGFQDEQYFGPGTRLTVT.

This chain connects TRBV28 to TRBJ1-3; D remains ambiguous. CDR1 and CDR2 from the germline V gene are MDHEN and SYDVKM. This CDR3 contains 14 residues. Between the trimmed V and J ends, which lost 4 bases and 0 bases, there was a span of 7 bases. The chain's CDR3 is CASSSMSSGNTIYF. The CDR3 DNA is TGTGCCAGCAGTTCAATGAGCTCTGGAAACACCATATATTTT.

The chain carries TRBV10-2 and TRBJ2-1, with a possible D match to TRBD1 (6 bases). Trimming removed 8 bases from V and 8 bases from J, with 22 bases in between. The length of the CDR3 is 15 residues. Germline V gives CDR1 WSHSY, CDR2 SAAADI. The CDR3 DNA reads as TGCGCCAGCCTCAGGGGATGGTCTAGCCCACATGAGCAGTTCTTC. Protein sequence: CASLRGWSSPHEQFF.

V gene TRBV2 combines with J gene TRBJ1-6; possible D gene TRBD1, 5 bases. Trimming pared 7 bases from V and 6 bases from J, leaving 7 bases between. The CDR3 has 12 residues. The germline V gene has CDR1 SNHLY and CDR2 FYNNEI. CDR3 sequence reads: CASKQANSPLHF. The CDR3 coding sequence is TGTGCCAGCAAACAGGCTAATTCACCCCTCCACTTT.

The chain combines TRBV18 with TRBJ1-2; D is unresolved. Germline CDR1 reads KGHSH; CDR2 reads LQKENI. V lost 4 bases, J lost 0 bases, and 6 bases lay in between. This CDR3 has 13 residues. Here the CDR3 DNA reads TGTGCCAGCTCACAGCAGGCTAACTATGGCTACACCTTC. It encodes CASSQQANYGYTF.

The CDR3 spells CASSLILRPAKNIQYF. CDR3 nucleotides: TGTGCCAGCAGCTTGATTCTGCGGCCGGCCAAAAACATTCAGTACTTC. V is TRBV5-5 and J is TRBJ2-4; D not certain. The CDR3 totals 16 residues. V lost 1 base and J 1 base, leaving 12 bases between the germline ends. Germline CDR1 and CDR2: SGHKS and YYEKEE (reference sequence).

The chain joins TRBV6-5 to TRBJ1-3; no clear D. Trimming shortened V by 0 bases and J by 3 bases, and 12 bases separated the two germline ends. Germline CDR1 MNHEY, CDR2 SVGAGI. This CDR3 is built from 16 residues. CDR3 sequence: CASSYSQVVVGNTIYF. The CDR3 DNA reads as TGTGCCAGCAGTTACTCCCAGGTCGTAGTTGGAAACACCATATATTTT.

The CDR3 loop reads CASSQAYDRGTGNTIYF. DNA of the CDR3: TGCGCCAGCAGCCAAGCCTACGACAGGGGCACTGGAAACACCATATATTTT. The gene calls are TRBV4-1 and TRBJ1-3; 8 bases map to TRBD1. In germline, CDR1 is MGHRA, CDR2 YSYEKL. Unmatched junction bases numbered 7, after V lost 1 base and J lost 2 bases. This CDR3 has 17 residues.

This clone appeared once. The chain recombines TRBV27 with TRBJ1-2, with 9 bases matching TRBD1. Germline values: CDR1 MNHEY, CDR2 SMNVEV (reference sequence). This CDR3 spans 15 amino acids. V dropped 2 bases and J dropped 2; count of bases not matched to a gene: 3. CDR3 sequence: CASSLKTGGNYGYTF. CDR3 nucleotide sequence: TGTGCCAGCAGTTTAAAGACAGGGGGGAACTATGGCTACACCTTC.

The chain employs TRBV9 and TRBJ2-3, with D maybe TRBD2 (5 bases). The V and J ends lost 5 bases and 2 bases respectively, with 15 bases between them. Germline CDR1 and CDR2: SGDLS and YYNGEE. There are 15 residues in the CDR3. The CDR3 loop is CASRPTGLATDTQYF. The CDR3, as DNA: TGTGCCAGCAGACCGACGGGCCTAGCCACAGATACGCAGTATTTT.

The J gene is TRBJ1-6, the V gene TRBV11-2; 7 nucleotides agree with TRBD1. This CDR3 region has 13 residues. Germline CDR1 reads SGHAT; CDR2 reads FQNNGV. The V segment lost 1 base and the J segment 19 bases; nucleotides outside the gene matches: 10. The DNA for the CDR3 is TGTGCCAGCAGCTTAGTTCCCGGACAGGTCTCTCACTTT. Its protein is CASSLVPGQVSHF.

The J gene is TRBJ1-1, the V gene TRBV24-1; maybe TRBD1 (5 bases). Trimming pared 6 bases from V and 5 bases from J, leaving 12 bases between. Germline lookup yields CDR1 KGHDR and CDR2 SFDVKD. The CDR3 extends over 13 amino acids. CDR3 DNA sequence: TGTGCCACCAGTCGGGGGGGTGGGACTGAAGCTTTCTTT. The encoded protein is CATSRGGGTEAFF.

This clone was counted once. The V and J genes are TRBV27 and TRBJ1-1; TRBD1 matches 10 bases. Germline V CDR1 and CDR2: MNHEY, SMNVEV (reference sequence). This CDR3 has 17 residues. Losses at the gene ends were 5 bases for V and 0 bases for J; bases not matched to a gene: 9. CDR3 loop: CASSGAFDRGLNTEAFF. The DNA of the CDR3 is TGTGCCAGCAGTGGGGCGTTCGACAGGGGGCTGAACACTGAAGCTTTCTTT.

The V and J genes are TRBV5-1 and TRBJ2-7, with 9 bases lining up with TRBD1. V was pared by 7 bases and J by 2 bases, with 7 bases of the junction left unmatched. Germline CDR1 SGHRS, CDR2 YFSETQ. CDR3 size: 14 residues. Here the CDR3 DNA reads TGCGCCAGCCAATCCGGGACAGGGACCTACGAGCAGTACTTC. This gives the protein CASQSGTGTYEQYF. Full variable domain (remainder filled in from reference TRBV5-1 and TRBJ2-7): KAGVTQTPRYLIKTRGQQVTLSCSPISGHRSVSWYQQTPGQGLQFLFEYFSETQRNKGNFPGRFSGRQFSNSRSEMNVSTLELGDSALYLCASQSGTGTYEQYFGPGTRLTVT.

CDR3 bases: TGCGCCAGCAGCTTGAATCTACGGGAGATAGCTAATGAAAAACTGTTTTTT. Translated, it gives CASSLNLREIANEKLFF. The chain carries TRBV5-1 and TRBJ1-4; D not resolved. Germline loops: CDR1 SGHRS, CDR2 YFSETQ. CDR3 length equals 17 residues. V gave up 1 base and J gave up 3 bases, with 16 bases separating them.

V is TRBV6-1 and J is TRBJ1-1; no definite D call. The CDR3 covers 16 residues. The V end was cut by 3 bases, the J end by 1 base, with 15 bases between. Germline V gene lookup returns CDR1 MNHNS and CDR2 SASEGT. CDR3 nucleotide sequence: TGTGCCAGCAGTGACCTCCGAGCAGCGGGGAACACTGAAGCTTTCTTT. It yields the protein CASSDLRAAGNTEAFF.

The chain couples TRBV28 to TRBJ1-4; no definite D call. Trimming left V 3 bases short and J 7 bases short, with 18 bases between. The germline V gene encodes CDR1 MDHEN and CDR2 SYDVKM. The CDR3 has 16 residues. The CDR3 nucleotides read TGTGCCAGCAGTTTCTACCGATTTTTTAGCCTTGAAAAACTGTTTTTT. This translates into CASSFYRFFSLEKLFF.

This clone was counted a single time. The V call is TRBV12-5, the J call TRBJ2-5; 10 nucleotides align to TRBD2. Per germline, CDR1 LGHNT and CDR2 FRNRAP. J was trimmed by 4 bases and V by 5 bases; bases with no gene match: 1. This CDR3 is 13 amino acids long. CDR3 amino acids: CASGPSGGETQYF. The CDR3, as DNA: TGTGCTAGTGGTCCTAGCGGGGGAGAGACCCAGTACTTC. The full variable domain, rest sourced from reference TRBV12-5 and TRBJ2-5, is DARVTQTPRHKVTEMGQEVTMRCQPILGHNTVFWYRQTMMQGLELLAYFRNRAPLDDSGMPKDRFSAEMPDATLATLKIQPSEPRDSAVYFCASGPSGGETQYFGPGTRLLVL.

This clone was detected a few times. This chain links TRBV4-2 with TRBJ2-7, with a possible D match to TRBD1 (6 bases). The CDR3 length is 18 residues. V was cut by 0 bases and J by 2 bases, with 20 bases left in between. Germline CDR1 and CDR2: LGHNA and YNFKEQ. CDR3 DNA: TGTGCCAGCAGCCAAGATCGACTATCCCCCAACAGGGCCTACGAGCAGTACTTC. As protein: CASSQDRLSPNRAYEQYF.

The V and J genes are TRBV28 and TRBJ1-2, with 7 bases aligning to TRBD1. Germline-derived CDR1 and CDR2 are MDHEN and SYDVKM. The CDR3 is 13 residues long. J gave up 5 bases and V 7 bases, and 7 bases lay outside the gene matches. CDR3 coding DNA: TGTGCCAGCACGGGGCAGGGGGTTTATGGCTACACCTTC. Amino acids: CASTGQGVYGYTF.

In this sample, this clone turned up a few times. This sequence joins TRBV5-4 and TRBJ1-2; TRBD1 matches 7 bases. The CDR3 extends over 15 amino acids. J was trimmed by 4 bases and V by 4 bases; bases with no gene match: 10. CDR1 and CDR2 (germline): SGHNT, YYREEE (reference sequence). The CDR3 here is CASSTSGTESYGYTF. CDR3 coding DNA: TGTGCCAGCAGCACCTCCGGGACAGAGAGCTATGGCTACACCTTC.